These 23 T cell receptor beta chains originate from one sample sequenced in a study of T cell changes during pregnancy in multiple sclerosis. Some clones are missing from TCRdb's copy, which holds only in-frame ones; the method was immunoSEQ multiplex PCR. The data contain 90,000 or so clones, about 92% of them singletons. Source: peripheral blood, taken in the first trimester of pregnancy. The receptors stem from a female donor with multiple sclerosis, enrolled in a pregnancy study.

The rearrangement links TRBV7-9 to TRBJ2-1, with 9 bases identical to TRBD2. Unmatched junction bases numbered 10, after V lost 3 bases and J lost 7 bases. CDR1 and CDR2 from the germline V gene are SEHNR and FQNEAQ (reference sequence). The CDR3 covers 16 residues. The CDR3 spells CASSLGGLAGLNEQFF. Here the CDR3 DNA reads TGTGCCAGCAGCTTGGGGGGTCTAGCGGGATTAAATGAGCAGTTCTTC.

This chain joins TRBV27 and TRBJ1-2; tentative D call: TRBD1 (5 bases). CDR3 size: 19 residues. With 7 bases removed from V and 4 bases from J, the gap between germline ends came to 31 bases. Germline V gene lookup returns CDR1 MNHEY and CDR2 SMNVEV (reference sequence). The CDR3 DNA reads TGTGCCAGCATCGACCGGATGCCGCGGGGGGAGGGTAGTGGCTATGGCTACACCTTC. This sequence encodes CASIDRMPRGEGSGYGYTF.

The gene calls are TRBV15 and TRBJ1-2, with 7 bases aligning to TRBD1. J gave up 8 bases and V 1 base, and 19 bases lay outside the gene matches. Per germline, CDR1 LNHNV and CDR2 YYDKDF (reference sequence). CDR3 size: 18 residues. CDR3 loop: CATSRAPSLTGWATGYTF. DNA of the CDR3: TGTGCCACCAGCAGAGCCCCCTCACTGACAGGGTGGGCGACGGGCTACACCTTC.

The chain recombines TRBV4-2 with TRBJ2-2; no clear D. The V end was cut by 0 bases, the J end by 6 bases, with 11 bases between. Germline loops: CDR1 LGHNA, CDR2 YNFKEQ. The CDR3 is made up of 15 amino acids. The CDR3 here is CASSQETSRPGELFF. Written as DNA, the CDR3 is TGTGCCAGCAGCCAAGAGACAAGTCGGCCCGGGGAGCTGTTTTTT.

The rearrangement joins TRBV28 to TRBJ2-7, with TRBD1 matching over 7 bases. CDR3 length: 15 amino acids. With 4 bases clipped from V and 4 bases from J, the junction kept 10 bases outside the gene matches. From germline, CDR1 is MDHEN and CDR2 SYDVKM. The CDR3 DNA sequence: TGTGCCAGCAGTTCCGGGACAGAGAGATTTTACGAGCAGTACTTC. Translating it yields CASSSGTERFYEQYF.

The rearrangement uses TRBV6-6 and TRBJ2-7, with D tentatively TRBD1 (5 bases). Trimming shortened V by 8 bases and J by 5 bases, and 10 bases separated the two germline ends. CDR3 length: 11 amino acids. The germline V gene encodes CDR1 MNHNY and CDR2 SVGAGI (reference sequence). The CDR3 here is CASQGGDEQYF. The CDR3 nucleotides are TGTGCCAGCCAGGGTGGAGACGAGCAGTACTTC.

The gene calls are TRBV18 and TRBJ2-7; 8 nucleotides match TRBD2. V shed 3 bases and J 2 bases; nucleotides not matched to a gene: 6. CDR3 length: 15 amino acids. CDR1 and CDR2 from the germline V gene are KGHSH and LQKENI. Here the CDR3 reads CASSPASGLTYEQYF. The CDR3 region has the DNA TGTGCCAGCTCACCGGCTAGCGGGCTCACCTACGAGCAGTACTTC.

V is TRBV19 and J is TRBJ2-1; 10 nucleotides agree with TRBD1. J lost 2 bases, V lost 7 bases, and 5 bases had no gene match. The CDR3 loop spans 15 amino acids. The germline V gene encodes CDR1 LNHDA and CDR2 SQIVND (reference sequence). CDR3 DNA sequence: TGTGCCAGTACGGACAGGGGGGGAACCTACAATGAGCAGTTCTTC. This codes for CASTDRGGTYNEQFF.

CDR3 coding DNA: TGTGCCAGCAGTTACTCGACTAGCGGCTCGCAGTATTTT. Translation: CASSYSTSGSQYF. The chain links TRBV6-6 to TRBJ2-3, with 9 bases lining up with TRBD2. CDR1 MNHNY and CDR2 SVGAGI come from the germline V gene (reference sequence). V was clipped by 0 bases and J by 10 bases; unmatched bases: 2. CDR3 size: 13 residues.

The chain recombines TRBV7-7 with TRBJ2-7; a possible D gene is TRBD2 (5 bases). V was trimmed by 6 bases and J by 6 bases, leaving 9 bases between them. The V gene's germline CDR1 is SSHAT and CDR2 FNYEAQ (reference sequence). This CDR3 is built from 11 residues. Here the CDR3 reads CASSMEAEQYF. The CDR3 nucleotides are TGTGCCAGCAGTATGGAGGCCGAGCAGTACTTC.

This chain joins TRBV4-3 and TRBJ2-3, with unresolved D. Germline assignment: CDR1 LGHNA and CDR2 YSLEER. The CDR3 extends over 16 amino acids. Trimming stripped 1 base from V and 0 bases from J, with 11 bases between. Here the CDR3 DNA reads TGCGCCAGCAGCCAAGGAGATACCTTCAGCACAGATACGCAGTATTTT. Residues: CASSQGDTFSTDTQYF.

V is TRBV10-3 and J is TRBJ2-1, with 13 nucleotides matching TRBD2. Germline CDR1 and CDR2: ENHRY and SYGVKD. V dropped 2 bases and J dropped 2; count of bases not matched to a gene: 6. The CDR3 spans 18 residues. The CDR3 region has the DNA TGTGCCATCAGTGAGACCCCGGGGACTAGCGGGACCTACAATGAGCAGTTCTTC. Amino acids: CAISETPGTSGTYNEQFF.

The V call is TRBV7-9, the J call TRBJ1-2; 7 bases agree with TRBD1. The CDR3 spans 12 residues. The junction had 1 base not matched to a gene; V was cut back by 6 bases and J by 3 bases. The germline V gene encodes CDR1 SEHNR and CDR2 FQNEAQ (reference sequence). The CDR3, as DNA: TGTGCCAGCAGTACAGGGGACTATGGCTACACCTTC. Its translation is CASSTGDYGYTF.

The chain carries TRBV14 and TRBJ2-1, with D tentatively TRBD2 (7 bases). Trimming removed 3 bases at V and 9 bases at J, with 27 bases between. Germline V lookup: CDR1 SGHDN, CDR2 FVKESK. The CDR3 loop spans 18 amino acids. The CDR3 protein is CASSQGGRGGGPPGEQFF. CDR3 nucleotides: TGTGCCAGCAGCCAGGGGGGTAGAGGGGGAGGGCCACCGGGTGAGCAGTTCTTC.

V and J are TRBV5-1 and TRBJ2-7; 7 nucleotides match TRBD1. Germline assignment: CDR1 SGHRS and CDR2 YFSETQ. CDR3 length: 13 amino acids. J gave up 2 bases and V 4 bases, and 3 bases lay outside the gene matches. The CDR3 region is CASSHTGAYEQYF. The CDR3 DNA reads TGCGCCAGCAGCCATACAGGGGCCTACGAGCAGTACTTC.

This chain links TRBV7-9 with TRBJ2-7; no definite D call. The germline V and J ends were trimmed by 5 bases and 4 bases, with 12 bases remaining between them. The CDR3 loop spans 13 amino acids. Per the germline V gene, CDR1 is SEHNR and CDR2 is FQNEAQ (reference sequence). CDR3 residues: CASSRVARYEQYF. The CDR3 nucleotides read TGTGCCAGCAGCCGAGTTGCACGGTACGAGCAGTACTTC. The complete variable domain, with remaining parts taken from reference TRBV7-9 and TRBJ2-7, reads DTGVSQNPRHKITKRGQNVTFRCDPISEHNRLYWYRQTLGQGPEFLTYFQNEAQLEKSRLLSDRFSAERPKGSFSTLEIQRTEQGDSAMYLCASSRVARYEQYFGPGTRLTVT.

The CDR3 protein is CATAPGGNTGELFF. The CDR3 DNA reads as TGTGCCACCGCCCCAGGGGGGAACACCGGGGAGCTGTTTTTT. The chain employs TRBV27 and TRBJ2-2; 7 bases agree with TRBD1. With V trimmed by 10 bases and J by 1 base, 6 bases remained unmatched. The CDR3 loop spans 14 amino acids. Germline V gene sequence: CDR1 MNHEY, CDR2 SMNVEV (reference sequence).

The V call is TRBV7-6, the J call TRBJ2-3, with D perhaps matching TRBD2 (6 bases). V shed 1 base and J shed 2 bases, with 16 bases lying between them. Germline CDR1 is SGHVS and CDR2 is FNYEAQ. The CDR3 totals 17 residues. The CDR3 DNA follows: TGTGCCAGCAGCTTAGTTTTTGGTAGCGGCCACACAGATACGCAGTATTTT. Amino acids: CASSLVFGSGHTDTQYF.

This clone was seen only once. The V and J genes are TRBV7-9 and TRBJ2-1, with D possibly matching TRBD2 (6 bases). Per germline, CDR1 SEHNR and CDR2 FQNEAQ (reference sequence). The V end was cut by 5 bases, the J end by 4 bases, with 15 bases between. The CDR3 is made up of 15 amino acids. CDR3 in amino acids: CASSPRIAAYNEQFF. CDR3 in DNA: TGTGCCAGCAGCCCTAGAATAGCGGCATACAATGAGCAGTTCTTC.

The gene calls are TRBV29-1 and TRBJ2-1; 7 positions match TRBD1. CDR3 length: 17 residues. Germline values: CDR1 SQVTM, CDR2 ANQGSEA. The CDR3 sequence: CSAPRGTLKHSYNEQFF. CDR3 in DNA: TGCAGTGCCCCCAGGGGGACACTAAAACACTCCTACAATGAGCAGTTCTTC.

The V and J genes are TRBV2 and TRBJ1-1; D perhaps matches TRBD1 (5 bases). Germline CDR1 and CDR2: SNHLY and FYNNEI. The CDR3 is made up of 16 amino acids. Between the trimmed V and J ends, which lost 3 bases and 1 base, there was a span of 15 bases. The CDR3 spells CASSDFITGGNTEAFF. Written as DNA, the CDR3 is TGTGCCAGCAGTGACTTCATCACGGGGGGGAACACTGAAGCTTTCTTT.

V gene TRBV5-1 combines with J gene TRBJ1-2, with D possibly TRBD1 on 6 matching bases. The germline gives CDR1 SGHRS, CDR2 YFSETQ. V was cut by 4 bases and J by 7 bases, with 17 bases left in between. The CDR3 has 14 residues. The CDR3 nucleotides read TGCGCCAGCAGCGTCGACAGAAGCAGGGGTGGCTACACCTTC. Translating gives CASSVDRSRGGYTF.

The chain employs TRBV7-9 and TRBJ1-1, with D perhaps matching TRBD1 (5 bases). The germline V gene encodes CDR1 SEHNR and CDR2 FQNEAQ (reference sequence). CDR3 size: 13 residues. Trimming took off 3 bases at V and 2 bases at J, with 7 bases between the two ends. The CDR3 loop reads CASSFGANTEAFF. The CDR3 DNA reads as TGTGCCAGCAGCTTTGGGGCTAACACTGAAGCTTTCTTT.